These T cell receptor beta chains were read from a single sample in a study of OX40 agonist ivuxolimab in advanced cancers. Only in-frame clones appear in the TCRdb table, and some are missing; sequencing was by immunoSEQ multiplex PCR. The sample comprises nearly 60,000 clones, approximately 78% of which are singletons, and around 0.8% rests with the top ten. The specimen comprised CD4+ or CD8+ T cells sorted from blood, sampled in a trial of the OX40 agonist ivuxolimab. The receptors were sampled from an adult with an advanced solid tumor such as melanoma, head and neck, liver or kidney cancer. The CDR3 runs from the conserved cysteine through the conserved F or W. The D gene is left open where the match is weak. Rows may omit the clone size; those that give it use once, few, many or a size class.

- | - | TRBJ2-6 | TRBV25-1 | CASSVSSGANVLTF | TGTGCCAGCAGTGTTTCGAGTGGGGCCAACGTCCTGACTTTC
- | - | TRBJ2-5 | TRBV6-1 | CASSGGVGPGPQYF | TGTGCCAGCAGTGGGGGGGTGGGTCCAGGCCCCCAGTACTTC
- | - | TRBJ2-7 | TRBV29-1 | CSVGGDYEQYF | TGCAGCGTTGGGGGGGACTACGAGCAGTACTTC
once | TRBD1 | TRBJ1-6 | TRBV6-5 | CATGQGGNSPLHF | TGTGCCACCGGACAGGGGGGAAATTCACCCCTCCACTTT
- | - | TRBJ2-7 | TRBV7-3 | CASGEGIPYEQYF | TGTGCCAGCGGAGAGGGGATCCCCTACGAGCAGTACTTC
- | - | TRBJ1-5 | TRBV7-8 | CASSSSGGGREQPQHF | TGTGCCAGCAGCTCCAGCGGGGGAGGGCGGGAGCAGCCCCAGCATTTT
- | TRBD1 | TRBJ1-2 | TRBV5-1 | CASSMGQGAHNGYTF | TGCGCCAGCAGCATGGGGCAGGGGGCGCACAATGGCTACACCTTC
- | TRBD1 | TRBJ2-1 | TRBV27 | CASSAGQGRDGEQFF | TGTGCCAGCTCGGCAGGACAGGGGCGGGACGGTGAGCAGTTCTTC
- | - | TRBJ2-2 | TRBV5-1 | CASSLSLNTGELFF | TGCGCCAGCAGCTTGTCGCTGAACACCGGGGAGCTGTTTTTT
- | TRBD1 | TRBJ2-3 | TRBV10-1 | CASSGQGALTDTQYF | TGCGCCAGCAGTGGACAGGGGGCTCTAACAGATACGCAGTATTTT
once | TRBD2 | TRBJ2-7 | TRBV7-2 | CASSWGLARTYEQYF | TGTGCCAGCAGCTGGGGACTAGCGAGGACCTACGAGCAGTACTTC
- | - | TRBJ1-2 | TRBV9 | CASSAPGGIGYTF | TGTGCCAGCAGCGCCCCCGGGGGGATAGGCTACACCTTC
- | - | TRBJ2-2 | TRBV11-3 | CASSLSYTGELFF | TGTGCCAGCAGCTTAAGCTACACCGGGGAGCTGTTTTTT
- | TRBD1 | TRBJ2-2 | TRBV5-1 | CASSSRTGANTGELFF | TGCGCCAGCAGCTCCCGGACAGGCGCGAACACCGGGGAGCTGTTTTTT
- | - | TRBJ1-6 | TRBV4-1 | CASSQEVSLGSPLHF | TGCGCCAGCAGCCAAGAGGTGAGCCTAGGTTCACCCCTCCACTTT
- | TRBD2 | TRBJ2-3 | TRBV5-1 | CASSLESGRGVADTQYF | TGCGCCAGCAGCTTGGAATCTGGGCGGGGGGTAGCAGATACGCAGTATTTT
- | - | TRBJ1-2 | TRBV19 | CASSIIGAPYGYTF | TGTGCCAGTAGTATAATTGGGGCTCCCTATGGCTACACCTTC
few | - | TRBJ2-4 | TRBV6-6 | CASSFYGTNIQYF | TGTGCCAGCAGTTTCTACGGGACCAACATTCAGTACTTC
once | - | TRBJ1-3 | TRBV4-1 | CASSQLQGNGNTIYF | TGCGCCAGCAGCCAGTTACAGGGAAACGGAAACACCATATATTTT
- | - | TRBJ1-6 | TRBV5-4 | CASNTAVGSPLHF | TGTGCCAGCAATACAGCGGTCGGGTCACCCCTCCACTTT
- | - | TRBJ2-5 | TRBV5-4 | CASRSDRDSTNF | TGTGCCAGCAGGTCAGACAGGGACTCCACCAACTTC
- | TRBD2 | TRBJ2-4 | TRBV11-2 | CASSLDGGVGSVAKNIQYF | TGTGCCAGCAGCTTAGATGGGGGGGTAGGGTCCGTAGCCAAAAACATTCAGTACTTC
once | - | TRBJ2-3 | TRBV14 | CASSQDFGEGDGDTQYF | TGTGCCAGCAGCCAAGACTTCGGGGAGGGGGATGGAGATACGCAGTATTTT
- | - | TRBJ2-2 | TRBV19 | CASSIGRAQPGELFF | TGTGCCAGTAGTATCGGGCGGGCGCAACCCGGGGAGCTGTTTTTT
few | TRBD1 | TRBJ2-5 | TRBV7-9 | CASSSRTGPQETQYF | TGTGCCAGCAGCTCCAGGACAGGCCCACAAGAGACCCAGTACTTC
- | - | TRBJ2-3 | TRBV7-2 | CASSNRDDSQTDTQYF | TGTGCCAGCAGCAATAGAGATGATAGTCAGACAGATACGCAGTATTTT
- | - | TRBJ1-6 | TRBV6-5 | CASSYLFSPLHF | TGTGCCAGCAGTTATCTGTTCTCACCCCTCCACTTT
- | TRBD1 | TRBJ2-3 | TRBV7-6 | CASSLAQGAPGTQYF | TGTGCCAGCAGCTTAGCCCAGGGGGCGCCCGGTACGCAGTATTTT
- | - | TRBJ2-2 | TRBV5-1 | CASRIAQANTGELFF | TGCGCCAGCAGAATCGCACAGGCGAACACCGGGGAGCTGTTTTTT
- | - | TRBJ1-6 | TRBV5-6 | CASGPWGLGNSPLHF | TGTGCCAGCGGGCCTTGGGGTCTGGGTAATTCACCCCTCCACTTT
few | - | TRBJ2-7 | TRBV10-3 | CAIKLSGELEQYF | TGTGCCATCAAGCTGTCGGGGGAACTCGAGCAGTACTTC
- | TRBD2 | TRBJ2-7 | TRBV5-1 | CASSFPGSGGIEQYF | TGCGCCAGCAGCTTCCCGGGTAGCGGGGGTATCGAGCAGTACTTC
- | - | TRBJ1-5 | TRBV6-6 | CASSLTPSGSNQPQHF | TGTGCCAGCAGTTTGACACCCTCAGGTAGCAATCAGCCCCAGCATTTT
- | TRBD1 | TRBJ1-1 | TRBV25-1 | CASSATGAYTEAFF | TGTGCCAGCAGTGCAACAGGGGCCTACACTGAAGCTTTCTTT
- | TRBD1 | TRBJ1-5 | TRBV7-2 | CASQGDSNQPQHF | TGTGCCAGCCAGGGGGATAGCAATCAGCCCCAGCATTTT
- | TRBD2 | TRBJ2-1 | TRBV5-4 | CASSPGGFRANEQFF | TGTGCCAGCAGCCCGGGGGGTTTTAGGGCCAACGAGCAGTTCTTC
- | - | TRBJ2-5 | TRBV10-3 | CAISESSIRQETQYF | TGTGCCATCAGTGAAAGTTCCATTCGCCAAGAGACCCAGTACTTC
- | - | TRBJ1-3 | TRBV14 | CASSQVYGTAIYF | TGTGCCAGCAGCCAAGTTTATGGGACCGCCATATATTTT
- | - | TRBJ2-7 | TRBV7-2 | CASSLSLTYEQYF | TGTGCCAGCAGCTTATCATTGACCTACGAGCAGTACTTC
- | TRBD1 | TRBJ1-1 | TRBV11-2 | CASSIGTAGAFF | TGTGCCAGCAGCATTGGGACAGCCGGAGCTTTCTTT
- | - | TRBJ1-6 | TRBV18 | CASSVATYNSPLHF | TGTGCCAGCTCAGTAGCTACCTATAATTCACCCCTCCACTTT
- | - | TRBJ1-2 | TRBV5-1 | CASRFAYRREPNYGYTF | TGCGCCAGCAGATTTGCGTATCGCAGGGAGCCTAACTATGGCTACACCTTC
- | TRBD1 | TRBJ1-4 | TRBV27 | CASSRQGAIATNEKLFF | TGTGCCAGCAGTCGGCAGGGGGCAATTGCAACTAATGAAAAACTGTTTTTT
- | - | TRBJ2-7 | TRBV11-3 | CASSFGRSSYEQYF | TGTGCCAGCAGCTTTGGACGAAGCTCCTACGAGCAGTACTTC
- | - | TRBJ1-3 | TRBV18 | CASSQGPSSGNTIYF | TGTGCCAGCTCACAAGGACCCAGCTCTGGAAACACCATATATTTT
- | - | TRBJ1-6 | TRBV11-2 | CASSLLQGEFPSPLHF | TGTGCCAGCAGCTTATTACAGGGCGAATTTCCTTCACCCCTCCACTTT